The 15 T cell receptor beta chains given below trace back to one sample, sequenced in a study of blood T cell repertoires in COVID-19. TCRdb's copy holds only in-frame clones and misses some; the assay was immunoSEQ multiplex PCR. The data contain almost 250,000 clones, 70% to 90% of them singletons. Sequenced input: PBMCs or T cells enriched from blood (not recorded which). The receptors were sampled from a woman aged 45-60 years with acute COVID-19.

The CDR3 loop is CASSFRDRDQETQYF. CDR3 nucleotide sequence: TGTGCCAGCAGCTTCCGAGACAGGGACCAAGAGACCCAGTACTTC. The chain combines TRBV5-5 with TRBJ2-5, with 7 bases that match TRBD1. After removal of 2 bases from V and 0 bases from J, the junction contained 4 bases not matched to a gene. CDR3 length: 15 residues. Germline CDR1 SGHKS, CDR2 YYEKEE (reference sequence).

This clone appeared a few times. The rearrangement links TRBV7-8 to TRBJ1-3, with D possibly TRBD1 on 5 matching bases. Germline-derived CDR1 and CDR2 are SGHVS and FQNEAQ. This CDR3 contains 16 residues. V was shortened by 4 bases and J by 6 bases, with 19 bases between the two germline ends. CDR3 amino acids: CASSSHGGVIVNTIYF. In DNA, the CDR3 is TGTGCCAGCAGCTCGCACGGAGGGGTAATAGTAAACACCATATATTTT.

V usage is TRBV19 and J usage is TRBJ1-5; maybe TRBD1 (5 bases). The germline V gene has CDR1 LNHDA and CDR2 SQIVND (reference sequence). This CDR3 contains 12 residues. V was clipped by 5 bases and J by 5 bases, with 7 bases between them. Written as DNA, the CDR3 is TGTGCCAGTAGTCTCAGGGATCAGCCCCAGCATTTT. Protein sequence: CASSLRDQPQHF.

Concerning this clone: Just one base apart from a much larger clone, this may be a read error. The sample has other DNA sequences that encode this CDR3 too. CDR3 sequence reads: CASSLTQGITEAFF. In nucleotides, the CDR3 is TGTGCCAGCAGCTTAACACAGGGAATAACTGAAGCTTTCTTT. The rearrangement links TRBV7-3 to TRBJ1-1, with D perhaps matching TRBD1 (6 bases). Germline V gene lookup returns CDR1 SGHTA and CDR2 FQGTGA. Trimming took 0 bases from V and 5 from J, leaving 10 bases between them. The CDR3 consists of 14 residues.

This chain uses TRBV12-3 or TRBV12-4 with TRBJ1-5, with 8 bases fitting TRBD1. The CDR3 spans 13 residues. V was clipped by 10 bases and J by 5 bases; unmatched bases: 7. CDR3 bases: TGTGCCACCTGCAGGGGGCCAGATCAGCCCCAGCATTTT. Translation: CATCRGPDQPQHF.

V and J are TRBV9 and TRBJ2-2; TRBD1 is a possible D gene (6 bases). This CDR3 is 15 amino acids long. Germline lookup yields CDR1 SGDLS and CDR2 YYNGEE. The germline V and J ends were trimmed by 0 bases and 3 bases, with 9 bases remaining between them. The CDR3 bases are TGTGCCAGCAGCGTAGCAGGGGCGCACACCGGGGAGCTGTTTTTT. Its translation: CASSVAGAHTGELFF.

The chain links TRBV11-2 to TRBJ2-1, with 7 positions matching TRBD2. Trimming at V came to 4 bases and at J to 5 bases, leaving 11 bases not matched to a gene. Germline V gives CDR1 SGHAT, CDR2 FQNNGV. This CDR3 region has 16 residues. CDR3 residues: CASSSLPGLPDNEQFF. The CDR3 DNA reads TGTGCCAGCAGCTCTTTACCGGGACTACCAGACAATGAGCAGTTCTTC.

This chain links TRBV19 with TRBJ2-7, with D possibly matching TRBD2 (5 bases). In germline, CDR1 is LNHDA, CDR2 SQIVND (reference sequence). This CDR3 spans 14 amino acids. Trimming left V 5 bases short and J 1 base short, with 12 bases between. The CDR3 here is CASSPRTGSYEQYF. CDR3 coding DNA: TGTGCCAGTAGTCCGCGGACTGGATCCTACGAGCAGTACTTC.

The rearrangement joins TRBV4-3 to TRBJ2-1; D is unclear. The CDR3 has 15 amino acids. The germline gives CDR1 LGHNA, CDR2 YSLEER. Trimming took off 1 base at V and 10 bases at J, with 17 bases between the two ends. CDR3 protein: CASSQANSFRWEQFF. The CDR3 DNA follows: TGCGCCAGCAGCCAAGCCAATTCTTTCCGGTGGGAGCAGTTCTTC.

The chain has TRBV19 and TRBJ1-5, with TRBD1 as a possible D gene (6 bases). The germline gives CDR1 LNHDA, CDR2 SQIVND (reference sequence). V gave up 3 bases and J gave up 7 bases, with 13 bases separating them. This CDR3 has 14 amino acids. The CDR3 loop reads CASSIYQGIQPQHF. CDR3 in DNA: TGTGCCAGTAGTATTTATCAGGGGATCCAGCCCCAGCATTTT.

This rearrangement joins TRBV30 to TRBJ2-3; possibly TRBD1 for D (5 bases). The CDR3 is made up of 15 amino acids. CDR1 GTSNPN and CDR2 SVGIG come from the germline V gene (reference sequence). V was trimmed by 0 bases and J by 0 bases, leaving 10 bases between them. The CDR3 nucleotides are TGTGCCTGGAGTGTCGGCAGGGCTAGCACAGATACGCAGTATTTT. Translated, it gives CAWSVGRASTDTQYF.

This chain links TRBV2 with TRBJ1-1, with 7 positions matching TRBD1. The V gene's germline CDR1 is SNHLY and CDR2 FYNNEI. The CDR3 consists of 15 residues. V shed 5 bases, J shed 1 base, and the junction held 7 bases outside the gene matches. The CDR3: CASSPQGTANTEAFF. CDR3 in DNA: TGTGCCAGCAGTCCTCAGGGGACAGCGAACACTGAAGCTTTCTTT.

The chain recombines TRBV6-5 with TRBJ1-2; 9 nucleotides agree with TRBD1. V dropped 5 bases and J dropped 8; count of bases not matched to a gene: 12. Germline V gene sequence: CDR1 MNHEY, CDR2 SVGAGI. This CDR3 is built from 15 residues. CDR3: CASSPKGQGLWGYTF. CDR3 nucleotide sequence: TGTGCCAGCAGTCCGAAGGGACAGGGACTTTGGGGCTACACCTTC.

The CDR3 nucleotides read TGCGCCAGCAGCTTTGAGACATCGGGAAACTCTGGAAACACCATATATTTT. The encoded protein is CASSFETSGNSGNTIYF. The V and J genes are TRBV5-1 and TRBJ1-3; no reliable D call. V lost 2 bases and J 0 bases, leaving 15 bases between the germline ends. The CDR3 totals 17 residues. The germline gives CDR1 SGHRS, CDR2 YFSETQ.

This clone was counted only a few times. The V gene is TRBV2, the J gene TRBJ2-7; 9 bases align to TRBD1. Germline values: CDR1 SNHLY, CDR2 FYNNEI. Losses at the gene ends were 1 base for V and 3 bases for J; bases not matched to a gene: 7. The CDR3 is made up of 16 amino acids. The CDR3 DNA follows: TGTGCCAGCAGTGAAGGGGGGGGACAGGGACTCTACGAGCAGTACTTC. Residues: CASSEGGGQGLYEQYF.